This T cell receptor beta chain was observed in a study of beta chain features in type 1 diabetes. Every single donor gave one heparinised blood draw, and these averaged about 116 mL. Based on CD45RO/CCR7/CD25/CD127/CD95/CD27, CD4+ regulatory, stem cell-like memory, naive and central memory cells were sorted. Study observations and caveats: Reads derived from cDNA could over-represent cells showing high TCR expression. Although PCR might favor shorter templates, it would do so equally in patients and controls.

Germline V gene lookup returns CDR1 LNHDA and CDR2 SQIVND (reference sequence). The CDR3 spans 13 residues. V was pared by 5 bases and J by 7 bases, with 12 bases between. Expressed TCRB transcripts were sequenced, since all the RNA that had been isolated was reverse transcribed. Clones were read by immunoSEQ multiplex PCR, and TCRdb kept only the in-frame ones, dropping some. The repertoire holds 450,000 or so clones, approximately 10% seen once, with approximately 0.05% in the top ten. Of note for this clone: Its cognate antigen is unknown.

The receptor was isolated from a woman aged 18-29 years in good health. The V gene is TRBV19, the J gene TRBJ1-5; D may be TRBD1 (5 bases). Source material: naive CD4+ T cells from blood. The CDR3 sequence: CASSLQEGQPQHF. The DNA for the CDR3 is TGTGCCAGTAGTCTACAGGAGGGCCAGCCCCAGCATTTT. Based on the CDR3 plus reference TRBV19 and TRBJ1-5, the full variable domain is DGGITQSPKYLFRKEGQNVTLSCEQNLNHDAMYWYRQDPGQGLRLIYYSQIVNDFQKGDIAEGYSVSREKKESFPLTVTSAQKNPTAFYLCASSLQEGQPQHFGDGTRLSIL.